This T cell receptor (beta chain) is from a study of T-cell memory formation after mild COVID-19. Study-level information: TCR clusters were mostly confined to one donor each.

At least ten counts were recorded for this clonotype. The antigen is not known. CDR1 is MNHEY and CDR2 is SMNVEV in the germline V gene (reference sequence). V was pared by 6 bases and J by 5 bases, with 11 bases between. The CDR3 sequence is 13 residues long. Study results and caveats: CD8+ contracting clones occupied EMRA, while CD4+ ones occupied mainly CM and EM.

TCRdb used MiXCR to reprocess the 5' RACE reads, holding one entry per CDR3 protein. The data show around 310,000 distinct CDR3 sequences, roughly an eighth seen once. This clonotype was sampled from a young man who had mild COVID-19 (a few samples of this study predate the infection). Cell type and time point are not known. The gene calls are TRBV27 and TRBJ2-1; no definite D call. Sequences were obtained from PBMCs or a T cell subset sorted from them (not recorded which). In DNA form, the CDR3 reads TGTGCCAGCAGATCCGGGTTAGACAATGAGCAGTTCTTC. This gives the protein CASRSGLDNEQFF.